The present entry profiles one T cell receptor beta chain with its context. Its target antigen remains unknown. It has no much larger one-base neighbor in the sample; base qualities were not kept. The sample comes from a study of patients and donors after allogeneic stem cell transplantation (dated by TCRdb to the early 2020s). The cysteine opens and the phenylalanine closes a CDR3 of 12 amino acids. The read is trimmed to its CDR3 DNA, 36 bases read in frame from base 1. For CDR1 and CDR2, the germline V gene lists SGHDT and YYEEEE. V and J lose 4 bases and 0 bases, and a span of 5 bases separates them. To prepare the library, RT-PCR was applied. TCRdb lists the instrument as NextSeq 550. The raw public data were reprocessed by TCRdb itself: fastp quality trimming at Q25, MiXCR clonotype calling, in-frame beta chains only. Identical CDR3 proteins give one entry, which carries the most common genes and DNA. The sample profile shows fewer than 75,000 distinct CDR3 sequences; 10% to 15% of them were found once. The ten top clones hold around 30% of the sample.

In this chain, TRBV5-6 is recombined with TRBJ2-7, with no D gene named confidently. Source material: blood, either unsorted or a sorted T cell fraction (not recorded which). This sequence originates from a human donor who was either an allogeneic HSCT recipient or a stem cell or donor lymphocyte infusion donor (not recorded which). It is not recorded whose cells these are; they may come from a transplant donor. CDR3 sequence: CASSLSSYEQYF. In nucleotides, the sequence is TGTGCCAGCAGCCTAAGCTCCTACGAGCAGTACTTC. Reference TRBV5-6 and TRBJ2-7 proteins supply the regions before and after the CDR3; the full variable domain is: DAGVTQSPTHLIKTRGQQVTLRCSPKSGHDTVSWYQQALGQGPQFIFQYYEEEERQRGNFPDRFSGHQFPNYSSELNVNALLLGDSALYLCASSLSSYEQYFGPGTRLTVT.